This TCR beta chain came from a study of a mutant IDH1 vaccine in newly diagnosed glioma. Study-wide context: The start of vaccination came 4-6 weeks after radiotherapy alone, or with temozolomide cycles.

A note on this clone: Its antigen remains unidentified.

Time point reported: week 35, safety follow-up. Topical imiquimod was applied with each vaccine dose, which held 300 ug of mutant IDH1 20-mer peptide. Eight vaccinations were given in weeks 1, 3, 5, 7, 11, 15, 19 and 23. Method: immunoSEQ multiplex PCR; TCRdb's copy keeps in-frame clones and lacks some. The repertoire holds some 29,000 clones, with roughly 79% as singletons. With 0 bases clipped from V and 2 bases from J, the junction kept 5 bases outside the gene matches. CDR3 length equals 16 residues. CDR1 is SGHRS and CDR2 is YFSETQ in the germline V gene. This receptor was taken from a woman in her twenties or thirties with glioma. Some clones in this sample may be carry-over from other donors' samples. V and J are TRBV5-1 and TRBJ2-1; 7 bases fit TRBD2. The material was PBMCs, obtained from a glioma patient whose treatment included an IDH1 peptide vaccine. The CDR3 DNA is TGCGCCAGCAGCTTGGACCCGGGAGGAACCTACAATGAGCAGTTCTTC. The encoded protein is CASSLDPGGTYNEQFF.